The sequence of this T cell receptor beta chain was determined in a study of T cells expressing NK-cell markers. Study background: Seven donors tested HCMV-seropositive and one tested seronegative among the eight sequenced.

CDR1 and CDR2 from the germline V gene are KGHDR and SFDVKD. This CDR3 is built from 11 residues. TCRdb reprocessed the 5' RACE reads, with one entry per CDR3 protein and no DNA. The sample has some 390,000 distinct CDR3 sequences. A note on this clonotype: What it binds is not known.

The study's findings and limits: As a fraction of CD8+ T cells, dominant NKG2C+ clonotypes reached roughly 1.0-7.5% in six donors.

The rearrangement uses TRBV24-1 and TRBJ2-1. This receptor was taken from a woman aged 45-60 years in good health. The source material was blood T cells: a sorted CD56 or NKG2C T cell subset, CD4+ or CD8+ T cells, or bulk PBMC T cells (not recorded which). The CDR3 region is CATSADSQQFF.